The rows below give T cell receptor beta chains drawn from one sample of a study of blood T cell repertoires in COVID-19. The assay was immunoSEQ multiplex PCR, and TCRdb's table has in-frame clones only and misses some. The table has approximately 140,000 clones, around 82% seen once. The source material was PBMCs or T cells enriched from blood (not recorded which). All receptors come from a man aged 45-65 years in a cohort exposed to, infected with or recovered from COVID-19 (not recorded which). The CDR3 runs from the conserved cysteine through the conserved F or W. Fields, in order: J gene, V gene, D gene, CDR3 length, clone size, CDR3 protein, CDR3 DNA. D genes are given only for firm matches. Size tells how often a clone was seen (once, few, many) or the class of an expanded clone, and some rows leave it out.

TRBJ2-7	TRBV7-2	NA	14	few	CASSLESGPYEQYF	TGTGCCAGCAGCTTAGAATCGGGTCCCTACGAGCAGTACTTC
TRBJ1-4	TRBV18	NA	15	NA	CASSPRWGQSEKLFF	TGTGCCAGCTCACCAAGGTGGGGGCAGTCTGAAAAACTGTTTTTT
TRBJ1-4	TRBV9	NA	15	NA	CASTVTGASNEKLFF	TGTGCCAGCACCGTAACGGGAGCGTCTAATGAAAAACTGTTTTTT
TRBJ2-7	TRBV28	TRBD1	16	NA	CASSFLTTGGLNEQYF	TGTGCCAGCAGTTTCCTGACGACAGGGGGCCTGAACGAGCAGTACTTC
TRBJ1-5	TRBV18	TRBD1	13	NA	CASSRDRNQPQHF	TGTGCCAGCTCACGGGACAGGAATCAGCCCCAGCATTTT
TRBJ1-1	TRBV7-8	NA	15	NA	CASSSLTSRQTEAFF	TGTGCCAGCAGCTCTCTGACTAGCCGACAGACTGAAGCTTTCTTT
TRBJ2-7	TRBV10-3	TRBD2	13	once	CAISPGGNHEQYF	TGTGCCATCAGCCCGGGGGGTAATCACGAGCAGTACTTC
TRBJ2-3	TRBV7-9	TRBD2	17	NA	CASSDAGTRTTADTQYF	TGTGCCAGCAGCGACGCGGGGACTAGGACTACCGCAGATACGCAGTATTTT
TRBJ1-5	TRBV10-2	TRBD1	14	NA	CASSEQGVNQPQHF	TGCGCCAGCAGTGAGCAGGGGGTGAATCAGCCCCAGCATTTT
TRBJ2-1	TRBV7-2	NA	13	NA	CASSPPLSDEQFF	TGTGCCAGCAGCCCTCCCCTGAGCGATGAGCAGTTCTTC
TRBJ1-5	TRBV12-3/TRBV12-4	NA	13	NA	CASSLRGPQPQHF	TGTGCCAGCAGTTTGCGAGGGCCTCAGCCCCAGCATTTT
TRBJ1-2	TRBV7-2	NA	12	NA	CASSSTAARVTF	TGTGCCAGCAGCTCCACGGCTGCTCGGGTTACCTTC
TRBJ2-2	TRBV3-1/TRBV3-2	NA	16	NA	CASRPGLSGGLGELFF	TGTGCCAGCAGGCCTGGATTATCAGGGGGACTCGGGGAGCTGTTTTTT
TRBJ1-5	TRBV16	NA	13	few	CASTREGSQPQHF	TGTGCCAGCACCCGGGAGGGTTCTCAGCCCCAGCATTTT
TRBJ1-4	TRBV7-9	NA	15	NA	CASSLAGFEGGKLFF	TGTGCCAGCAGTCTTGCCGGGTTTGAAGGGGGAAAACTGTTTTTT
TRBJ2-2	TRBV5-5	TRBD1	16	NA	CASSLYGTGGAGELFF	TGTGCCAGCAGCTTATACGGGACAGGGGGGGCCGGGGAGCTGTTTTTT
TRBJ2-3	TRBV6-1	TRBD1	17	NA	CASSESIQGVNTDTQYF	TGTGCCAGCAGTGAATCGATACAGGGGGTAAACACAGATACGCAGTATTTT
TRBJ1-2	TRBV29-1	NA	12	NA	CSVVNQNYGYTF	TGCAGCGTTGTTAACCAGAACTATGGCTACACCTTC
TRBJ1-2	TRBV29-1	NA	13	NA	CSVGKGEGDGYTF	TGCAGCGTTGGAAAAGGGGAGGGCGATGGCTACACCTTC
TRBJ2-1	TRBV7-6	TRBD1	16	NA	CASSRGQGSSYNEQFF	TGTGCCAGCAGCCGCGGACAGGGAAGCTCCTACAATGAGCAGTTCTTC
TRBJ1-1	TRBV6-5	NA	15	NA	CASSSLQSGEHEAFF	TGTGCCAGCAGTTCCCTTCAAAGCGGGGAGCATGAAGCTTTCTTT
TRBJ1-5	TRBV24-1	TRBD1	16	NA	CATKGQGKISDRPQHF	TGTGCCACAAAGGGACAGGGAAAGATTTCCGATCGGCCCCAGCATTTT
TRBJ1-3	TRBV6-2/TRBV6-3	NA	14	NA	CASSYSGSGNTIYF	TGTGCCAGCAGTTACAGCGGCTCTGGAAACACCATATATTTT
TRBJ1-2	TRBV7-9	TRBD1	15	NA	CASSSQTGKNYGYTF	TGTGCCAGCAGCTCTCAGACAGGGAAGAACTATGGCTACACCTTC
TRBJ2-3	TRBV7-9	TRBD2	16	once	CASSLARGGDTDTQYF	TGTGCCAGCAGCTTAGCAAGGGGAGGGGACACAGATACGCAGTATTTT
TRBJ2-7	TRBV20-1	NA	11	few	CSAFGSYEQYF	TGCAGTGCTTTCGGCTCCTACGAGCAGTACTTC
TRBJ2-3	TRBV9	NA	15	NA	CASSESGPSTDTQYF	TGTGCCAGCAGCGAATCGGGTCCTAGCACAGATACGCAGTATTTT
TRBJ2-7	TRBV5-4	NA	17	NA	CASSIRGRRLFSYEQYF	TGTGCCAGCAGCATCCGGGGTAGACGACTATTTTCCTACGAGCAGTACTTC
TRBJ1-1	TRBV6-1	NA	15	NA	CASREGGFVNTEAFF	TGTGCCAGCAGAGAAGGAGGGTTTGTGAACACTGAAGCTTTCTTT
TRBJ2-3	TRBV27	NA	13	NA	CASNRGSTDTQYF	TGTGCCTCCAACCGGGGTAGCACAGATACGCAGTATTTT
TRBJ2-3	TRBV7-8	NA	16	NA	CASSLEVADNTDTQYF	TGTGCCAGCAGCTTAGAGGTAGCGGATAACACAGATACGCAGTATTTT
TRBJ2-7	TRBV12-3/TRBV12-4	TRBD2	11	NA	CASRSGGPSYF	TGTGCCAGCAGGAGCGGGGGGCCCTCCTACTTC
TRBJ2-1	TRBV7-3	NA	12	NA	CASSLTLGEQFF	TGTGCCAGCAGCTTAACTCTAGGTGAGCAGTTCTTC
TRBJ2-3	TRBV27	NA	17	NA	CASTDLGRVGNTDTQYF	TGTGCCAGCACCGACCTCGGCAGGGTGGGGAACACAGATACGCAGTATTTT
TRBJ2-3	TRBV5-6	NA	13	once	CASSSGTPDTQYF	TGTGCCAGCAGCTCCGGGACACCAGATACGCAGTATTTT
TRBJ1-2	TRBV9	NA	14	NA	CASSRGGLDYGYTF	TGTGCCAGCAGCCGAGGAGGGTTGGACTATGGCTACACCTTC
TRBJ1-3	TRBV7-2	NA	14	NA	CASSLGGPGNTIYF	TGTGCCAGCAGCTTAGGGGGGCCTGGAAACACCATATATTTT
TRBJ1-4	TRBV7-2	NA	16	NA	CASSQGTYGTNEKLFF	TGTGCCAGCAGCCAAGGGACATATGGGACTAATGAAAAACTGTTTTTT
TRBJ1-6	TRBV19	TRBD1	15	NA	CASSSGTGWGSPLHF	TGTGCCAGTAGTTCTGGGACAGGGTGGGGTTCACCCCTCCACTTT
TRBJ1-6	TRBV4-3	TRBD1	16	NA	CASSPDGTANNSPLHF	TGCGCCAGCAGCCCGGACGGGACAGCAAATAATTCACCCCTCCACTTT
TRBJ1-2	TRBV5-1	TRBD1	15	NA	CASSSFPDRGYGYTF	TGCGCCAGCAGCTCCTTCCCCGACAGGGGCTATGGCTACACCTTC
TRBJ2-3	TRBV4-1	TRBD1	16	NA	CASSRTGTGGTDTQYF	TGCGCCAGCAGTCGAACCGGGACAGGGGGCACAGATACGCAGTATTTT
TRBJ1-2	TRBV10-1	NA	13	NA	CASTLGGFYGYTF	TGCGCCAGCACTTTGGGGGGGTTTTATGGCTACACCTTC
TRBJ2-1	TRBV10-3	TRBD2	14	NA	CAISESVGGSEQFF	TGTGCCATCAGTGAGTCGGTGGGAGGGAGTGAGCAGTTCTTC
TRBJ2-7	TRBV9	NA	14	NA	CASSVGSGADEQYF	TGTGCCAGCAGCGTAGGTTCAGGGGCGGACGAGCAGTACTTC
TRBJ1-2	TRBV19	NA	12	NA	CASRQGIYGYTF	TGTGCCAGTAGGCAGGGCATCTATGGCTACACCTTC
TRBJ2-7	TRBV7-9	NA	14	once	CASMKEGVAYEQYF	TGTGCCAGCATGAAAGAGGGGGTGGCTTACGAGCAGTACTTC
TRBJ1-4	TRBV7-9	NA	14	NA	CASSPRWTNEKLFF	TGTGCCAGCAGCCCGCGGTGGACTAATGAAAAACTGTTTTTT
TRBJ1-1	TRBV6-2/TRBV6-3	NA	13	NA	CASSWGGDTEAFF	TGTGCCAGCAGTTGGGGGGGGGACACTGAAGCTTTCTTT